This T cell receptor beta chain came from a study of T cell responses to AZD1222 COVID-19 vaccine. The germline V gene encodes CDR1 SGHTA and CDR2 FQGTGA. This CDR3 has 13 residues. The V end was cut by 4 bases, the J end by 7 bases, with 12 bases between. The protocol was immunoSEQ multiplex PCR, while the TCRdb copy is restricted to in-frame clones and leaves out a portion. The table includes about 120,000 clones, around nine tenths detected once. Findings and limits, study-wide: After the peak T cell response, and only then, were repertoires sampled.

In regard to this clone: Its target is not known.

This material consisted of peripheral blood, taken on day 0 of AZD1222 vaccination. This chain connects TRBV7-3 to TRBJ2-3; D unclear. This clonotype was obtained from an adult in good health. This CDR3 reads CASSSPPAHTQYF. The CDR3 DNA reads as TGTGCCAGCAGCTCACCTCCGGCGCATACGCAGTATTTT.